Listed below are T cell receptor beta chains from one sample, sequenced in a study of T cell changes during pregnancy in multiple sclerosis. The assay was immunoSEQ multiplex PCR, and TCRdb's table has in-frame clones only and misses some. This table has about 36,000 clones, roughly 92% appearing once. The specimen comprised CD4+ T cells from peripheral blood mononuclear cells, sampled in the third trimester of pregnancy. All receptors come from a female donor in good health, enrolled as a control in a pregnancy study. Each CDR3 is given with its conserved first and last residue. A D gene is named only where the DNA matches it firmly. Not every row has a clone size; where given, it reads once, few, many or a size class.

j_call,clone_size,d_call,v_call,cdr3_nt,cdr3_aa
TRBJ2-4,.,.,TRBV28,TGTGCCAGCCACCCCCGACAGCTAGCCAAAAACATTCAGTACTTC,CASHPRQLAKNIQYF
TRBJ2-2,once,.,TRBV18,TGTGCCAGCTCACCTCAGGGGGGCACCGGGGAGCTGTTTTTT,CASSPQGGTGELFF
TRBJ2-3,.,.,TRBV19,TGTGCCAGTAGTATACCCCCAACTGTTACGCAGTATTTT,CASSIPPTVTQYF
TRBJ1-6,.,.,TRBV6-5,TGTGCCAGCAGTTACTCGATTCTAGGGGATAATTCACCCCTCCACTTT,CASSYSILGDNSPLHF
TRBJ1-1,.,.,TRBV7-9,TGTGCCAGCAGCCCATCCCTAAACACTGAAGCTTTCTTT,CASSPSLNTEAFF
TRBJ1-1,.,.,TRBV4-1,TGCGCCAGCAGCCAAGGGGGGGGGAACACTGAAGCTTTCTTT,CASSQGGGNTEAFF
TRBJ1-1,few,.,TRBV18,TGTGCCAGCTCACCGGGAGCTGAAGCTTTCTTT,CASSPGAEAFF
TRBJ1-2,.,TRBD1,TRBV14,TGTGCCAGCAGCCAAGGACTTGGGACAGCCTACACCTTC,CASSQGLGTAYTF
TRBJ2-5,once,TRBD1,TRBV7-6,TGTGCCAGCAGCTTACTTGACAGGGGGCGAGAGACCCAGTACTTC,CASSLLDRGRETQYF
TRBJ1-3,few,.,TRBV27,TGTGCCAGCCGAAAAGTAACAGGGCGGGCTGGAAACACCATATATTTT,CASRKVTGRAGNTIYF
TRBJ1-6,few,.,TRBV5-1,TGCGCCAGCAGCTCCCAGGGCTATTCACCCCTCCACTTT,CASSSQGYSPLHF
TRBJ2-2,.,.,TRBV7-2,TGTGCCAGCAGCTTAGTAGCCGCGACAGCCGGGGAGCTGTTTTTT,CASSLVAATAGELFF
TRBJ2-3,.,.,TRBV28,TGTGCCAGCAGCCGACTGGCGGCACAAACAGATACGCAGTATTTT,CASSRLAAQTDTQYF
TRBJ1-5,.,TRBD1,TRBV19,TGTGCCAGTAACGACAGGGCTCATCAGCCCCAGCATTTT,CASNDRAHQPQHF
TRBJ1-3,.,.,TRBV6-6,TGTGCCAGCAGTTACCCAACAGGGAGCTCTGGAAACACCATATATTTT,CASSYPTGSSGNTIYF
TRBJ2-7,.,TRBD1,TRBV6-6,TGTGCCAGCAGAGAGACAGGGACAACCTACGAGCAGTACTTC,CASRETGTTYEQYF
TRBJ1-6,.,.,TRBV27,TGTGCCAGCAGTTTATTGTCCAGGACACTTAATTCACCCCTCCACTTT,CASSLLSRTLNSPLHF
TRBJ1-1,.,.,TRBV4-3,TGCGCCAGCAGCCAAGATCGCGGTGAAGCTTTCTTT,CASSQDRGEAFF